This TCR beta chain was captured by sequencing in a study of tumor-infiltrating lymphocytes in localized non-small cell lung cancer. About the research overall: From each patient, both tumor and uninvolved lung, non-adjacent to tumor, were sampled. Study-wide results and caveats: Compared with uninvolved lung, tumors showed higher T cell infiltration by TCRbeta sequencing. No T-cell fraction difference was seen between IM1 and IM2 tumors. Tumor T-cell fraction from TCR sequencing was not associated with recurrence-free survival (p = 0.61).

The CDR3 sequence is 16 residues long. Between the trimmed V and J ends, which lost 2 bases and 3 bases, there was a span of 14 bases. Germline assignment: CDR1 SGHRS and CDR2 YFSETQ. The table came from immunoSEQ multiplex PCR; TCRdb's copy has only in-frame clones and leaves some out. The data show tens of thousands of clones, roughly two thirds seen once. On this clone: Its antigen is unidentified.

The chain combines TRBV5-1 with TRBJ2-2; TRBD1 might be the D (6 bases). The sequenced sample was lung tumor tissue. The sequence was collected from a human donor with non-small cell lung cancer. The CDR3 sequence is CASSFMGARDTGELFF. The CDR3 DNA reads TGCGCCAGCAGCTTTATGGGGGCAAGAGACACCGGGGAGCTGTTTTTT.